A selection of T cell receptor beta chains follows, all from one sample in a study of CD8 T cells in ankylosing spondylitis. TCRdb analysed the 5' RACE reads with MiXCR anew, one entry per CDR3 protein. The sample includes 500,000 or so distinct CDR3 sequences, approximately 5.3% seen only once; the top ten take approximately 4%. The specimen was blood, either unsorted or a sorted T cell fraction (not recorded which). These receptors all come from a male donor with ankylosing spondylitis. CDR3s include the opening cysteine and the closing phenylalanine or tryptophan. D genes are given only for firm matches. A row's size may be missing; if present it is once, few, many or a size class.

d_call	clone_size	j_call	v_call	cdr3_aa	cdr3_nt
-	many	TRBJ2-7	TRBV9	CASSAGGLGGEQYF	TGTGCCAGCAGCGCCGGGGGTCTGGGTGGCGAGCAGTACTTC
TRBD1	many	TRBJ1-5	TRBV4-1	CASSQWTGENQPQHF	TGCGCCAGCAGCCAATGGACAGGGGAAAATCAGCCCCAGCATTTT
-	few	TRBJ1-3	TRBV25-1	CASSDGPAGRWESGNTIYF	TGTGCCAGCAGTGATGGGCCAGCCGGGAGGTGGGAGTCTGGAAACACCATATATTTT
TRBD1	many	TRBJ2-1	TRBV20-1	CSAREAPDRGFENEQFF	TGCAGTGCTAGAGAGGCGCCGGACAGGGGATTTGAAAATGAGCAGTTCTTC
TRBD2	many	TRBJ2-3	TRBV5-5	CASSSLTSSGDTQYF	TGTGCCAGCAGCTCCCTGACTAGCTCAGGAGATACGCAGTATTTT
-	many	TRBJ2-5	TRBV5-5	CASSLVQVYETQYF	TGTGCCAGCAGCTTGGTACAGGTATACGAGACCCAGTACTTC
-	many	TRBJ2-7	TRBV5-1	CASREGLGKVEQYF	TGCGCCAGCAGAGAAGGCCTAGGAAAAGTCGAGCAGTACTTC
TRBD2	many	TRBJ2-1	TRBV5-1	CASSLDLAGAFNEQFF	TGCGCCAGCAGCTTGGATCTAGCGGGAGCTTTCAATGAGCAGTTCTTC
-	once	TRBJ2-2	TRBV5-1	CASLGTGELFF	TGCGCCAGCCTCGGCACCGGGGAGCTGTTTTTT
-	few	TRBJ2-7	TRBV27	CASSLSGRPLYEQYF	TGTGCCAGCAGTTTATCCGGCAGGCCACTTTACGAGCAGTACTTC
TRBD2	many	TRBJ2-1	TRBV9	CASSGGLAGGNNEQFF	TGTGCCAGCAGCGGAGGACTAGCGGGAGGGAACAATGAGCAGTTCTTC
-	few	TRBJ2-1	TRBV11-1	CASSGGTPTVISSYNEQFF	TGTGCCAGCAGCGGCGGGACTCCGACCGTCATTAGCTCCTACAATGAGCAGTTCTTC
-	many	TRBJ1-2	TRBV7-9	CASSLPRERPSYGYTF	TGTGCCAGCAGCTTGCCCAGGGAGCGCCCCTCCTATGGCTACACCTTC
-	many	TRBJ1-1	TRBV4-1	CASSQDRGAFGPFF	TGCGCCAGCAGCCAAGATCGGGGGGCCTTCGGTCCTTTCTTT
-	-	TRBJ2-3	TRBV20-1	CSARVAERTSTDTQYF	TGCAGTGCTAGAGTGGCCGAGAGGACGAGCACAGATACGCAGTATTTT
-	many	TRBJ2-7	TRBV6-1	CASSTLWQKGEQYF	TGTGCCAGCAGTACGCTCTGGCAGAAGGGCGAGCAGTACTTC
TRBD1	many	TRBJ1-2	TRBV7-2	CASSFEGAGGYTF	TGTGCCAGCAGCTTCGAGGGGGCGGGTGGCTACACCTTC
-	few	TRBJ2-2	TRBV5-1	CASRAADTGELFF	TGCGCCAGCAGGGCCGCCGACACCGGGGAGCTGTTTTTT
-	many	TRBJ2-3	TRBV7-9	CASSKTVSTDTQYF	TGTGCCAGCAGCAAGACAGTGAGCACAGATACGCAGTATTTT
-	many	TRBJ2-7	TRBV29-1	CSVDSLGNYEQYF	TGCAGCGTTGATAGCCTGGGAAATTACGAGCAGTACTTC
-	many	TRBJ2-7	TRBV10-3	CAISSDPNNHEQYF	TGTGCCATCAGTTCCGACCCTAACAACCACGAGCAGTACTTC
TRBD2	-	TRBJ2-1	TRBV5-1	CASSLGGLAVGNEQFF	TGCGCCAGCAGCTTGGGGGGACTAGCGGTGGGGAATGAGCAGTTCTTC
TRBD2	many	TRBJ2-1	TRBV5-1	CASRLAGVFEQFF	TGCGCCAGCAGACTAGCGGGAGTCTTTGAGCAGTTCTTC
TRBD2	many	TRBJ2-3	TRBV20-1	CSASPGLASSTDTQYF	TGCAGTGCGTCCCCGGGACTAGCGAGTAGCACAGATACGCAGTATTTT
TRBD1	few	TRBJ2-1	TRBV27	CATGQGTMYEQFF	TGTGCCACCGGACAGGGGACGATGTATGAGCAGTTCTTC
-	many	TRBJ2-2	TRBV7-2	CASSLQAVVNTGELFF	TGTGCCAGCAGCTTACAGGCGGTCGTCAACACCGGGGAGCTGTTTTTT
-	many	TRBJ1-3	TRBV10-3	CAIARDNGNTIYF	TGTGCCATCGCCCGGGACAATGGAAACACCATATATTTT
TRBD2	many	TRBJ2-2	TRBV6-5	CASSYRVAGDIGELFF	TGTGCCAGCAGTTACCGGGTAGCGGGAGACATCGGGGAGCTGTTTTTT
TRBD1	many	TRBJ2-2	TRBV11-2	CASSLARDRGTGELFF	TGTGCCAGCAGCTTAGCCCGGGACAGGGGAACCGGGGAGCTGTTTTTT
-	many	TRBJ2-2	TRBV20-1	CSASKGTGELFF	TGCAGTGCTAGTAAAGGTACCGGGGAGCTGTTTTTT
-	many	TRBJ2-1	TRBV24-1	CATSDLGGGTRNEQFF	TGTGCCACCAGTGATTTGGGCGGCGGGACCCGCAATGAGCAGTTCTTC
-	many	TRBJ2-1	TRBV5-1	CASQLDSNAYEQFF	TGCGCCAGCCAACTAGATTCTAATGCGTATGAGCAGTTCTTC
-	many	TRBJ1-2	TRBV28	CASGIPVYGYTF	TGTGCCAGCGGGATCCCGGTCTATGGCTACACCTTC
TRBD2	-	TRBJ2-1	TRBV6-5	CASSSLAGGLNEQFF	TGTGCCAGCAGTTCCCTAGCGGGAGGGCTCAATGAGCAGTTCTTC
TRBD2	-	TRBJ2-1	TRBV13	CASSSFASGRGLGNEQFF	TGTGCCAGCAGCTCGTTTGCTAGCGGGAGGGGGTTGGGCAATGAGCAGTTCTTC
-	-	TRBJ2-7	TRBV4-2	CASSPELLCYEQYF	TGTGCCAGCAGCCCTGAGCTCCTCTGCTACGAGCAGTACTTC